A selection of T cell receptor beta chains follows, all from one sample in a study of T cells in Graves' hyperthyroidism and ophthalmopathy. TCRdb ran MiXCR on the multiplex PCR reads and lists one entry per CDR3 protein. Of roughly 96,000 distinct CDR3 sequences listed, roughly 56% are singletons. The sequencing input was blood. The receptors come from a woman aged 40 to 50 with Graves' hyperthyroidism. Both conserved end residues are part of each CDR3. A D gene is named only where the DNA matches it firmly. Some rows have no size entry. The others give once, few or many, or a class for an expanded clone.

V gene	clone size	J gene	D gene	CDR3 protein	CDR3 DNA
TRBV9	once	TRBJ2-7	TRBD1	CASSTDRGGYEQYF	TGTGCCAGCAGCACGGACAGGGGTGGTTACGAGCAGTACTTC
TRBV7-2	many	TRBJ2-5	TRBD2	CASRRLAGSLETQYF	TGTGCCAGCAGAAGACTAGCGGGAAGTTTGGAGACCCAGTACTTC
TRBV6-5	.	TRBJ1-5	.	CASSLAGARNQPQHF	TGTGCCAGCAGTTTAGCGGGGGCCCGAAATCAGCCCCAGCATTTT
TRBV10-3	many	TRBJ1-1	.	CASTSSLGPGSTEAFF	TGTGCCTCAACCTCCTCCCTTGGACCGGGGAGTACTGAAGCTTTCTTT
TRBV20-1	.	TRBJ2-7	TRBD2	CSAQGLAGDWQYF	TGCAGTGCACAGGGACTAGCGGGAGACTGGCAGTACTTC
TRBV2	.	TRBJ2-5	TRBD1	CASSDGLGQATETQYF	TGTGCCAGCAGTGATGGGTTGGGACAGGCAACAGAGACCCAGTACTTC
TRBV29-1	.	TRBJ2-6	.	CSESGANVLTF	TGCAGCGAATCTGGGGCCAACGTCCTGACTTTC
TRBV7-9	.	TRBJ1-2	.	CASSFTSPADGYAF	TGTGCCAGCAGCTTCACGTCCCCGGCTGACGGCTACGCCTTC
TRBV29-1	.	TRBJ2-2	TRBD2	CSVEGLAGPCELFF	TGCAGCGTTGAAGGACTAGCGGGACCCTGCGAGCTGTTTTTT
TRBV7-2	many	TRBJ1-4	.	CASSLASSWAVGEKLFF	TGTGCCAGCAGCTTGGCTTCCAGCTGGGCGGTGGGTGAAAAACTGTTTTTT
TRBV6-2/TRBV6-3	many	TRBJ2-7	TRBD1	CASSWGTGSYEQYF	TGTGCCAGCAGTTGGGGGACAGGGTCGTACGAGCAGTACTTC
TRBV12-3/TRBV12-4	.	TRBJ2-2	TRBD2	CASSPRLGLAGFTGELVF	TGTGCCAGCAGTCCGCGACTTGGACTAGCGGGATTTACCGGGGAGCTGGTTTTT
TRBV29-1	.	TRBJ1-1	.	CSVGGSTEAFF	TGCAGCGTAGGAGGGAGCACTGAAGCTTTCTTT
TRBV7-9	few	TRBJ2-7	TRBD1	CASNLQGPAYEQYF	TGTGCCAGCAACCTACAGGGGCCCGCCTACGAGCAGTACTTC
TRBV20-1	.	TRBJ2-7	.	CSASRGARYEQYF	TGCAGTGCTAGTAGGGGGGCGCGTTACGAGCAGTACTTC
TRBV20-1	many	TRBJ1-2	.	CSALRTDNYGYTF	TGCAGTGCTCTCCGGACGGATAACTATGGCTACACCTTC
TRBV13	.	TRBJ1-2	.	CASSDGQHYTF	TGTGCCAGCAGTGATGGACAGCACTACACCTTC
TRBV20-1	medium-sized	TRBJ2-7	.	CSAPGPGSEQYF	TGCAGTGCTCCAGGGCCGGGAAGCGAGCAGTACTTC
TRBV7-2	.	TRBJ2-5	.	CASSRTQGWAETQYF	TGTGCCAGCAGCAGAACGCAGGGGTGGGCAGAGACCCAGTACTTC
TRBV10-3	.	TRBJ1-5	TRBD1	CAISGQGSNQPQHF	TGTGCCATCAGCGGACAGGGAAGCAATCAGCCCCAGCATTTT
TRBV20-1	.	TRBJ2-7	TRBD2	CSASRLAGGNEQYF	TGCAGTGCTAGCAGACTAGCGGGAGGGAACGAGCAGTACTTC
TRBV4-3	many	TRBJ2-7	TRBD2	CASSHWTSGTLYEQYF	TGCGCCAGCAGCCATTGGACTAGCGGGACCCTCTACGAGCAGTACTTC